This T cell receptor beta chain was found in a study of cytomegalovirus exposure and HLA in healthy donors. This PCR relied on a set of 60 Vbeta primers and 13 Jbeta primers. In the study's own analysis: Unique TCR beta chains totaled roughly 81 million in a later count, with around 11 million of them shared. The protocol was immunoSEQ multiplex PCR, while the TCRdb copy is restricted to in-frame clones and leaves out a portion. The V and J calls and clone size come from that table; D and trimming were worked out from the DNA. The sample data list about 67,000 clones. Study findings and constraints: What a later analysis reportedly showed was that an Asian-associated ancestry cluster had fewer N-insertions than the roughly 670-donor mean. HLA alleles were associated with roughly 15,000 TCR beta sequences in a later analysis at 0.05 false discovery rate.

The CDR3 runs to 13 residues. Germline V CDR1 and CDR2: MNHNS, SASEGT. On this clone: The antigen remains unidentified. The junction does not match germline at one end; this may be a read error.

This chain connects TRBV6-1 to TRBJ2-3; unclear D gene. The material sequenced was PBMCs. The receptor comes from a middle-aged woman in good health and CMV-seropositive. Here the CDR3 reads CASSSPTTDTQYF. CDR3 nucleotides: TGTGCCAGCAGTTCACCCACCACAGATACGCAGTATTTC.